Below, 15 T cell receptor beta chains from the same sample are listed, as sequenced in a study of blood T cell repertoires in COVID-19 (dated by TCRdb to the early 2020s). The library was prepared using the immunoSEQ multiplex PCR assay. TCRdb carries this immuneACCESS record with in-frame sequences only. Its versions omit some clonotypes, under half of them owing to an unresolved V gene in the studies checked, with the rest unexplained. Recorded for this sample are some 530,000 clones; approximately 91% of them occurred a single time. Approximately 8% of the sample lies in the top ten. The material sequenced was PBMCs or T cells enriched from blood (not recorded which). The receptor source for this set is a woman aged 55 to 70 who had recovered from COVID-19.

This clone was found once. The CDR3 DNA is TGTGCCAGCAGCCAGGGACAGGGTCGGGGAGGCTACACCTTC. Protein product: CASSQGQGRGGYTF. The V call is TRBV7-8, the J call TRBJ1-2; 9 positions agree with TRBD1. This CDR3 has 14 residues. V was pared by 5 bases and J by 8 bases, with 9 bases of the junction left unmatched. CDR1 is SGHVS and CDR2 is FQNEAQ in the germline V gene.

The rearrangement uses TRBV5-1 and TRBJ1-2; TRBD1 might be the D (5 bases). V was shortened by 0 bases and J by 1 base, with 10 bases between the two germline ends. CDR3 size: 15 residues. Per the germline V gene, CDR1 is SGHRS and CDR2 is YFSETQ. CDR3 coding DNA: TGCGCCAGCAGCTTGGAACAGGCCCTTAACTATGGCTACACCTTC. Protein product: CASSLEQALNYGYTF.

The chain recombines TRBV4-1 with TRBJ2-6; 7 bases match TRBD1. Per the germline V gene, CDR1 is MGHRA and CDR2 is YSYEKL. The CDR3 totals 16 residues. The V gene end was trimmed by 7 bases and the J gene end by 1 base; junction bases not matched to a gene: 7. The CDR3 reads CASTGQARSGANVLTF. Written as DNA, the CDR3 is TGCGCCAGCACCGGACAGGCTAGGTCTGGGGCCAACGTCCTGACTTTC.

This chain uses TRBV6-5 with TRBJ1-2; D not resolved. V lost 2 bases and J lost 4, with 11 bases in between. The CDR3 covers 14 residues. From germline, CDR1 is MNHEY and CDR2 SVGAGI. In DNA, the CDR3 is TGTGCCAGCAGTTACAATGGAGCTCTCTATGGCTACACCTTC. Protein: CASSYNGALYGYTF.

This sequence joins TRBV7-8 and TRBJ1-6, with 9 bases that match TRBD1. Per germline, CDR1 SGHVS and CDR2 FQNEAQ. J gave up 10 bases and V 2 bases, and 6 bases lay outside the gene matches. CDR3 length: 15 amino acids. This CDR3 reads CASSLRTGVSSPLHF. The CDR3 nucleotides read TGTGCCAGCAGCTTAAGGACAGGGGTCTCGTCACCCCTCCACTTT.

Points on this clone: Other DNA sequences within the sample encode an identical CDR3. This chain uses TRBV12-3 or TRBV12-4 with TRBJ1-1; no definite D call. The CDR3 is made up of 13 amino acids. V lost 1 base and J 4 bases, leaving 7 bases between the germline ends. CDR3 DNA sequence: TGTGCCAGCAGTTTAGGAGGCGTCACTGAAGCTTTCTTT. This codes for CASSLGGVTEAFF.

V and J are TRBV6-5 and TRBJ2-7; perhaps TRBD1 as D (6 bases). Germline V CDR1 and CDR2: MNHEY, SVGAGI. The CDR3 runs 14 residues. Trimming left V 5 bases short and J 0 bases short, with 11 bases between. This chain's CDR3 is CASSRTASSYEQYF. The CDR3, as DNA: TGTGCCAGCAGTCGGACAGCGAGCTCCTACGAGCAGTACTTC.

This chain joins TRBV30 and TRBJ2-7, with 7 bases identical to TRBD1. The CDR3 is 14 residues long. Per germline, CDR1 GTSNPN and CDR2 SVGIG (reference sequence). Losses at the gene ends were 2 bases for V and 2 bases for J; bases not matched to a gene: 6. The CDR3: CAWSSLGTAYEQYF. The CDR3 nucleotides read TGTGCCTGGAGTTCCCTAGGGACAGCCTACGAGCAGTACTTC.

V gene TRBV5-5 combines with J gene TRBJ2-3, with 9 bases matching TRBD1. V was pared by 4 bases and J by 2 bases, with 14 bases of the junction left unmatched. The CDR3 length is 18 residues. The germline V gene has CDR1 SGHKS and CDR2 YYEKEE (reference sequence). DNA for the CDR3: TGTGCCAGCAGCGCTTGGAACGGACAGGGGTTTTACACAGATACGCAGTATTTT. It yields the protein CASSAWNGQGFYTDTQYF.

The CDR3 DNA reads as TGTGCCAGCAGTGTCTTTCCCTCACAGGGAGTTGGGGCTTTCTTT. This codes for CASSVFPSQGVGAFF. J is TRBJ1-1 and V is TRBV6-4; maybe TRBD1 (6 bases). CDR3 length: 15 residues. The V gene's germline CDR1 is MRHNA and CDR2 SNTAGT. V was pared by 4 bases and J by 11 bases, with 23 bases between.

The CDR3 protein is CASSLVRDSATDTQYF. The CDR3 DNA reads TGCGCCAGCAGCTTGGTCAGGGACTCAGCAACAGATACGCAGTATTTT. The J gene is TRBJ2-3, the V gene TRBV5-1, with TRBD2 as a possible D gene (6 bases). Trimming cost V 0 bases and J 3 bases, with 14 bases left between them. This CDR3 has 16 amino acids. In germline, CDR1 is SGHRS, CDR2 YFSETQ.

This sequence joins TRBV11-2 and TRBJ1-6, with TRBD1 matching 9 bases. The CDR3 loop spans 15 amino acids. The germline CDR1 and CDR2 sequences are SGHAT and FQNNGV. With 5 bases clipped from V and 7 bases from J, the junction kept 6 bases outside the gene matches. CDR3 in DNA: TGTGCCAGCAGCCCGACGACAGGGGGGAATTCACCCCTCCACTTT. Residues: CASSPTTGGNSPLHF. The full variable domain, with the rest looked up from reference TRBV11-2 and TRBJ1-6, is EAGVAQSPRYKIIEKRQSVAFWCNPISGHATLYWYQQILGQGPKLLIQFQNNGVVDDSQLPKDRFSAERLKGVDSTLKIQPAKLEDSAVYLCASSPTTGGNSPLHFGNGTRLTVT.

This chain connects TRBV14 to TRBJ1-1; the D gene is possibly TRBD1 (6 bases). Deletions cut 3 bases from V and 6 bases from J, with 17 bases between. The length of the CDR3 is 15 residues. Germline CDR1 reads SGHDN; CDR2 reads FVKESK. CDR3 protein: CASSQNFGGFAEAFF. The CDR3 coding sequence is TGTGCCAGCAGCCAGAACTTTGGGGGCTTCGCTGAAGCTTTCTTT.

This clone was detected once. This sequence joins TRBV2 and TRBJ1-5; weak D call: TRBD1 (6 bases). CDR1 is SNHLY, CDR2 FYNNEI, per germline. V lost 4 bases and J lost 0, with 7 bases in between. The CDR3 spans 14 residues. The CDR3 reads CASSGQVSNQPQHF. The DNA for the CDR3 is TGTGCCAGCAGTGGACAGGTTAGCAATCAGCCCCAGCATTTT.

In this sample, this clone turned up once. The chain carries TRBV24-1 and TRBJ1-5; TRBD1 matches at 9 bases. The CDR3 is 16 amino acids. The J segment lost 1 base and the V segment lost 4 bases, leaving 4 bases of the junction unmatched. CDR1 KGHDR and CDR2 SFDVKD come from the germline V gene. Here the CDR3 reads CATSDGTGWSNQPQHF. In DNA form, the CDR3 reads TGTGCCACCAGTGACGGGACAGGGTGGAGCAATCAGCCCCAGCATTTT.